A selection of T cell receptor beta chains follows, all from one sample in a study of cytomegalovirus exposure and HLA in healthy donors. Here immunoSEQ multiplex PCR was the method, and the copy in TCRdb shows in-frame clones only, minus some. The sample comprises tens of thousands of clones, roughly 94% of which are singletons, and 4% to 5.5% rests with the top ten. Sequenced: PBMCs. The receptor set was obtained from a man aged 18 to 30 in good health and CMV-seropositive. Each CDR3 is given without its conserved first and last residue. Size tells how often a clone was seen (once, few, many) or the class of an expanded clone, and some rows leave it out.

clone_size | j_call | v_call | cdr3_aa
NA | TRBJ2-1 | TRBV7-8 | ASSLAGGQYPDEQF
NA | TRBJ2-7 | TRBV25-1 | ASSPGQGYEQY
NA | TRBJ1-1 | TRBV11-3 | ASSLERGNTEAF
NA | TRBJ2-5 | TRBV5-4 | ASSSGQNVETQY
NA | TRBJ1-3 | TRBV11-2 | ASSSGEWTGSGNTIY
NA | TRBJ1-1 | TRBV6-1 | ASGTDPNTEAF
NA | TRBJ1-1 | TRBV29-1 | SADSPNTEAF
NA | TRBJ2-1 | TRBV6-5 | ASSPSGGHYNEQF
NA | TRBJ2-5 | TRBV5-6 | ASSFPGSRRGETQY
once | TRBJ2-5 | TRBV4-1 | ASSFRSGGETQY
NA | TRBJ2-7 | TRBV6-6 | ASKNSGEDEQY
once | TRBJ1-5 | TRBV7-6 | ASSSTGFGNQPQH
once | TRBJ1-1 | TRBV6-1 | ASSPTGFSEAF
NA | TRBJ1-2 | TRBV7-6 | ASSLDIRYYGYT
NA | TRBJ2-5 | TRBV5-6 | ASSLGLAGLQETQY
NA | TRBJ2-5 | TRBV5-4 | ASSPQPGQSQETQY
NA | TRBJ2-7 | TRBV7-3 | ASSLRTSSYEQY
NA | TRBJ1-1 | TRBV4-1 | ASSSGRGSTEAF
NA | TRBJ1-5 | TRBV7-2 | ASSPWAGQPQH
once | TRBJ1-2 | TRBV28 | ASSLTGLVLSYT
few | TRBJ2-7 | TRBV10-1 | ASTFTGQHSYEQY
once | TRBJ1-3 | TRBV6-1 | ASRGSTGGNTIY
once | TRBJ1-1 | TRBV9 | ASSGTGTGEVRTEAF
NA | TRBJ1-2 | TRBV4-1 | ASSQGRGQGVYGYT
NA | TRBJ2-3 | TRBV6-4 | ASSLAGGADTQY
once | TRBJ2-6 | TRBV27 | ASSPIGQGFLSGANVLT